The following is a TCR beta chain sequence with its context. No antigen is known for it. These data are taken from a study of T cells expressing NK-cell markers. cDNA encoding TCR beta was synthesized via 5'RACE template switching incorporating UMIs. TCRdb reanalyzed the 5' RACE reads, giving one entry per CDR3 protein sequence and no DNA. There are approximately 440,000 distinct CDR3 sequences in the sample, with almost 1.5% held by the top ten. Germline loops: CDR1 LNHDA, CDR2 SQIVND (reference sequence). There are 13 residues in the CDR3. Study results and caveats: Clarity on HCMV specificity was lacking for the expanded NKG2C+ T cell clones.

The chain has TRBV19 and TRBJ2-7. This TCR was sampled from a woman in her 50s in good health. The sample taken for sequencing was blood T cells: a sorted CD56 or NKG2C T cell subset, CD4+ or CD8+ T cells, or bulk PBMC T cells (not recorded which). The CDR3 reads CASSSIDGYEQYF. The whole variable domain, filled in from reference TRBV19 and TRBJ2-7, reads DGGITQSPKYLFRKEGQNVTLSCEQNLNHDAMYWYRQDPGQGLRLIYYSQIVNDFQKGDIAEGYSVSREKKESFPLTVTSAQKNPTAFYLCASSSIDGYEQYFGPGTRLTVT.